This is a list of T cell receptor beta chains from one sample in a study of blood T cell repertoires in COVID-19. Repertoires were generated with immunoSEQ multiplex PCR, while TCRdb's copy carries only in-frame clones and drops some. The table includes 200,000 to 250,000 clones, 70% to 90% detected once. The sequenced sample consisted of PBMCs or T cells enriched from blood (not recorded which). Every receptor here comes from a woman in her forties or fifties with acute COVID-19. Both conserved end residues are part of each CDR3. The D gene is left open where the match is weak. A clone size is listed for some rows: how often the clone was seen (once, few, many), or a class if it is expanded.

J: TRBJ2-7
V: TRBV10-3
size: .
D: .
CDR3: CAISGGAGDRVVAYEQYF
DNA: TGTGCCATCAGTGGTGGTGCAGGGGACCGGGTCGTAGCCTACGAGCAGTACTTC

J: TRBJ2-7
V: TRBV7-2
size: once
D: .
CDR3: CASSSLYRLVHGEQYF
DNA: TGTGCCAGCAGCTCACTATACCGACTAGTCCATGGCGAGCAGTACTTC

J: TRBJ2-3
V: TRBV18
size: .
D: TRBD2
CDR3: CASSPLSGTSGRATDTQYF
DNA: TGTGCCAGCTCACCTCTTTCCGGGACTAGCGGGAGGGCCACAGATACGCAGTATTTT

J: TRBJ2-3
V: TRBV28
size: few
D: .
CDR3: CASSLAAVSDTQYF
DNA: TGTGCCAGCAGTTTAGCAGCGGTTTCAGATACGCAGTATTTT

J: TRBJ1-2
V: TRBV19
size: .
D: .
CDR3: CASSRTDYGYTF
DNA: TGTGCCAGTAGTCGGACAGACTATGGCTACACCTTC

J: TRBJ2-1
V: TRBV5-4
size: .
D: TRBD2
CDR3: CASSLAAAGGYYNEQFF
DNA: TGTGCCAGCAGCTTGGCGGCAGCGGGGGGCTACTACAATGAGCAGTTCTTC

J: TRBJ2-5
V: TRBV4-1
size: .
D: .
CDR3: CASSQAVGAGRVQETQYF
DNA: TGCGCCAGCAGCCAAGCGGTCGGGGCGGGACGGGTACAAGAGACCCAGTACTTC

J: TRBJ2-3
V: TRBV3-1/TRBV3-2
size: .
D: TRBD2
CDR3: CASSQEELAGVYWKDTQYF
DNA: TGTGCCAGCAGCCAAGAGGAACTAGCGGGAGTGTATTGGAAAGATACGCAGTATTTT

J: TRBJ2-5
V: TRBV7-9
size: .
D: TRBD2
CDR3: CASSSRGGLETQYF
DNA: TGTGCCAGCTCCTCCCGGGGAGGGTTAGAGACCCAGTACTTC

J: TRBJ2-5
V: TRBV7-9
size: .
D: .
CDR3: CASSLEGGGSLRTQYF
DNA: TGTGCCAGCAGCTTAGAGGGGGGCGGGAGCCTTCGGACCCAGTACTTC

J: TRBJ1-5
V: TRBV29-1
size: .
D: .
CDR3: CSVSEGNQPQHF
DNA: TGCAGCGTCTCGGAGGGTAATCAGCCCCAGCATTTT

J: TRBJ1-4
V: TRBV7-8
size: .
D: TRBD1
CDR3: CASSWGTGELFF
DNA: TGTGCCAGCAGCTGGGGGACAGGGGAGTTGTTTTTT

J: TRBJ2-7
V: TRBV6-4
size: .
D: .
CDR3: CASSPKDIYHYEQYF
DNA: TGTGCCAGCAGTCCAAAAGACATCTACCACTACGAGCAGTACTTC

J: TRBJ1-5
V: TRBV27
size: .
D: .
CDR3: CASSSTPGHIKPQHF
DNA: TGTGCCAGCAGTTCGACTCCGGGACACATCAAACCCCAGCATTTT

J: TRBJ2-5
V: TRBV5-1
size: .
D: TRBD1
CDR3: CASSLGQGKTQYF
DNA: TGCGCCAGCAGCTTGGGACAGGGGAAGACCCAGTACTTC

J: TRBJ1-2
V: TRBV28
size: .
D: TRBD1
CDR3: CASSLNRGPYGYTF
DNA: TGTGCCAGCAGTTTAAACAGGGGGCCTTATGGCTACACCTTC